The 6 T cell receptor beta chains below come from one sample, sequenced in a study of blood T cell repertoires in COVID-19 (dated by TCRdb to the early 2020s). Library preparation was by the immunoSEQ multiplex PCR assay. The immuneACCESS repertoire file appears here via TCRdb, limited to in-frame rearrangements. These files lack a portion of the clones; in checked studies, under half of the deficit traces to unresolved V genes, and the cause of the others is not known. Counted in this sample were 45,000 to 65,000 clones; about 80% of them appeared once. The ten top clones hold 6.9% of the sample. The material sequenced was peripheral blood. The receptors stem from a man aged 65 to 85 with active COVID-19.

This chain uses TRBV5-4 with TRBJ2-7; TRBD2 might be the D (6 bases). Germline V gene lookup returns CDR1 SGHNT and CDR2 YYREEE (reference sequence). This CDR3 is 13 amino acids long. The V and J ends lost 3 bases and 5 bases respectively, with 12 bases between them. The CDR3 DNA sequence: TGTGCCAGCAGCTGGGTGGGGGGACACGAGCAGTACTTC. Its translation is CASSWVGGHEQYF.

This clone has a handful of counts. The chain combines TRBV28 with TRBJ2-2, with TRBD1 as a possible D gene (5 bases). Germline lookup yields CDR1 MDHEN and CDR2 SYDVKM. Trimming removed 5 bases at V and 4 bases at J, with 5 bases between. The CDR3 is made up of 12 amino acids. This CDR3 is CASSDSTGELFF. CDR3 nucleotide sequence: TGTGCCAGCAGTGACAGCACCGGGGAGCTGTTTTTT.

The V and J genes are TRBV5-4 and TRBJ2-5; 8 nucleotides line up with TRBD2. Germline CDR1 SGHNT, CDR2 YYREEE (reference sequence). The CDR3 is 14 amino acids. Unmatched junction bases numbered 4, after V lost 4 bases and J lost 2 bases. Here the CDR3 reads CASSPIAGQETQYF. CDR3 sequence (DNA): TGTGCCAGCAGCCCAATAGCGGGGCAAGAGACCCAGTACTTC.

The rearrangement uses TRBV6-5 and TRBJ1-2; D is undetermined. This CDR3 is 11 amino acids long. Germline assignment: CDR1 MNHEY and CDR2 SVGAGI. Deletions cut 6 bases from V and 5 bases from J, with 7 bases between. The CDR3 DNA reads TGTGCCAGCAGCCGAGGATATGGCTACACCTTC. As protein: CASSRGYGYTF.

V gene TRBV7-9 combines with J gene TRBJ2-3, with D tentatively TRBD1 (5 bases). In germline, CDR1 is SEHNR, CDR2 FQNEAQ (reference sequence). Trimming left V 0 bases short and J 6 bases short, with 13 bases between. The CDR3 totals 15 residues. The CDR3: CASSLAPFSGDTQYF. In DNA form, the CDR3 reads TGTGCCAGCAGCTTAGCACCCTTCTCAGGGGATACGCAGTATTTT. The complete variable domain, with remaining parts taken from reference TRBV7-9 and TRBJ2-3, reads DTGVSQNPRHKITKRGQNVTFRCDPISEHNRLYWYRQTLGQGPEFLTYFQNEAQLEKSRLLSDRFSAERPKGSFSTLEIQRTEQGDSAMYLCASSLAPFSGDTQYFGPGTRLTVL.

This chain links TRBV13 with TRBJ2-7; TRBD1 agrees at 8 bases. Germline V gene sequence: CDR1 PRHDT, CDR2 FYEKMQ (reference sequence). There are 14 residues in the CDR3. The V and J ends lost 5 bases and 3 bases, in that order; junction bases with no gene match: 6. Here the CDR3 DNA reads TGTGCCAGCAGCCCGGGACAGGAACTCTACGAGCAGTACTTC. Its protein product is CASSPGQELYEQYF.